The next 15 T cell receptor beta chains were all read from a single sample in a study of blood T cell repertoires in COVID-19. This table comes from immunoSEQ multiplex PCR, and its TCRdb copy is limited to in-frame clones, with some not included. There are roughly 43,000 clones in the sample; about 88% occur only once, and under 15% lies in the top ten. Sequencing was carried out using peripheral blood. These TCRs come from a woman in her 70s in a cohort sampled during active COVID-19.

The chain is built from TRBV19 and TRBJ1-5; tentatively, D is TRBD1 (5 bases). The CDR3 sequence is 15 residues long. Germline CDR1 is LNHDA and CDR2 is SQIVND (reference sequence). V was cut by 7 bases and J by 4 bases, with 17 bases left in between. Here the CDR3 DNA reads TGTGCCAGTAACCGCAACGGAGGGGAGAATCAGCCCCAGCATTTT. Its translation: CASNRNGGENQPQHF.

The V and J genes are TRBV5-1 and TRBJ2-1; 7 nucleotides line up with TRBD1. The CDR3 totals 15 residues. Germline CDR1 and CDR2: SGHRS and YFSETQ. Losses at the gene ends were 4 bases for V and 0 bases for J; bases not matched to a gene: 4. The CDR3, as DNA: TGCGCCAGCAGCCCGGGACAGAGCTCCTACAATGAGCAGTTCTTC. Protein: CASSPGQSSYNEQFF.

Here the CDR3 DNA reads TGTGCCAGCAGCACAACAGGGCCGGGGAATGAAAAACTGTTTTTT. Translation: CASSTTGPGNEKLFF. The chain recombines TRBV7-3 with TRBJ1-4; tentative D call: TRBD1 (6 bases). This CDR3 spans 15 amino acids. Looked up from germline, CDR1 is SGHTA and CDR2 is FQGTGA. V was shortened by 5 bases and J by 5 bases, with 15 bases between the two germline ends.

The chain joins TRBV28 to TRBJ1-5; D gene unclear. Germline V CDR1 and CDR2: MDHEN, SYDVKM. The CDR3 sequence is 12 residues long. The ends were cut back, 3 bases at V and 2 bases at J, with 2 bases in the middle. CDR3 nucleotides: TGTGCCAGCAGTTTCGGCAATCAGCCCCAGCATTTT. Translating it yields CASSFGNQPQHF.

This rearrangement joins TRBV6-1 to TRBJ2-2; 8 bases agree with TRBD2. Germline loops: CDR1 MNHNS, CDR2 SASEGT. The length of the CDR3 is 18 residues. The V segment lost 2 bases and the J segment 3 bases; nucleotides outside the gene matches: 11. The CDR3 reads CASSERVAGTLDTGELFF. CDR3 nucleotide sequence: TGTGCCAGCAGTGAACGGGTAGCGGGGACCCTAGACACCGGGGAGCTGTTTTTT.

This clone was detected only a few times. This chain joins TRBV7-9 and TRBJ2-2; D is uncertain. The CDR3 runs to 12 residues. Germline values: CDR1 SEHNR, CDR2 FQNEAQ (reference sequence). With 5 bases removed from V and 4 bases from J, the gap between germline ends came to 5 bases. The CDR3 DNA is TGTGCCAGCAGCCTCCTCACCGGGGAGCTGTTTTTT. This translates into CASSLLTGELFF.

V is TRBV5-5 and J is TRBJ2-7; 9 bases line up with TRBD1. The V segment lost 4 bases and the J segment 9 bases; nucleotides outside the gene matches: 8. Germline CDR1 and CDR2: SGHKS and YYEKEE (reference sequence). The CDR3 length is 13 residues. The CDR3 reads CASSDSGTGMQYF. For the CDR3, the DNA is TGTGCCAGCAGCGATTCCGGGACAGGGATGCAGTACTTC.

The chain has TRBV7-2 and TRBJ2-7, with D possibly TRBD2 on 7 matching bases. The CDR3 is 14 residues long. V lost 1 base and J lost 3, with 10 bases in between. The germline CDR1 and CDR2 sequences are SGHTA and FQGNSA. The CDR3 protein is CASSLERGGYEQYF. DNA for the CDR3: TGTGCCAGCAGCTTAGAGAGGGGGGGCTACGAGCAGTACTTC.

The genes are TRBV18 and TRBJ1-6; a weak D match, TRBD1 (5 bases). The CDR3 length is 15 residues. V gave up 3 bases and J gave up 7 bases, with 13 bases separating them. Germline-derived CDR1 and CDR2 are KGHSH and LQKENI. The CDR3 DNA follows: TGTGCCAGCTCACCGTCACAGCGGGGGAATTCACCCCTCCACTTT. The encoded protein is CASSPSQRGNSPLHF.

The chain couples TRBV5-1 to TRBJ2-6, with TRBD2 matching over 7 bases. Unmatched junction bases numbered 12, after V lost 3 bases and J lost 0 bases. The CDR3 spans 19 residues. The germline CDR1 and CDR2 sequences are SGHRS and YFSETQ. Written as DNA, the CDR3 is TGCGCCAGCAGCTCATCGGGTAGCGGGCCCCTCTCTGGGGCCAACGTCCTGACTTTC. Amino acids: CASSSSGSGPLSGANVLTF.

The chain links TRBV11-2 to TRBJ1-1, with TRBD1 matching 9 bases. Germline-derived CDR1 and CDR2 are SGHAT and FQNNGV. Trimming at V came to 5 bases and at J to 10 bases, leaving 8 bases not matched to a gene. This CDR3 has 13 amino acids. For the CDR3, the DNA is TGTGCCAGCAGCCACGGACAGGGGTTAGGAGCTTTCTTT. This sequence encodes CASSHGQGLGAFF.

The rearrangement uses TRBV29-1 and TRBJ2-5; maybe TRBD2 (6 bases). V was clipped by 7 bases and J by 2 bases, with 8 bases between them. The CDR3 extends over 11 amino acids. The V gene's germline CDR1 is SQVTM and CDR2 ANQGSEA. CDR3 coding DNA: TGCAGCGCTCGGGGGCAAGAGACCCAGTACTTC. Translating gives CSARGQETQYF.

This chain links TRBV29-1 with TRBJ2-7; the match to TRBD2 covers 10 bases. Germline CDR1 is SQVTM and CDR2 is ANQGSEA. Trimming at V came to 4 bases and at J to 0 bases, leaving 3 bases not matched to a gene. This CDR3 is built from 14 residues. The CDR3 region has the DNA TGCAGCGTTGTGGCTAGCGGGAGCTCCTACGAGCAGTACTTC. This translates into CSVVASGSSYEQYF.

The chain combines TRBV19 with TRBJ2-2; 8 bases align to TRBD1. Germline V gene data show CDR1 as LNHDA and CDR2 as SQIVND (reference sequence). V shed 4 bases and J 2 bases; nucleotides not matched to a gene: 0. This CDR3 comprises 14 residues. DNA of the CDR3: TGTGCCAGTAGTACAGGGGGCAACACCGGGGAGCTGTTTTTT. Encoded protein: CASSTGGNTGELFF.

J is TRBJ2-2 and V is TRBV5-1, with TRBD1 as a possible D gene (6 bases). The CDR3 consists of 16 residues. V was cut by 0 bases and J by 0 bases, with 9 bases left in between. Germline V gene sequence: CDR1 SGHRS, CDR2 YFSETQ. The CDR3 sequence: CASSLVGAANTGELFF. The CDR3 nucleotides read TGCGCCAGCAGCTTGGTGGGGGCCGCGAACACCGGGGAGCTGTTTTTT.